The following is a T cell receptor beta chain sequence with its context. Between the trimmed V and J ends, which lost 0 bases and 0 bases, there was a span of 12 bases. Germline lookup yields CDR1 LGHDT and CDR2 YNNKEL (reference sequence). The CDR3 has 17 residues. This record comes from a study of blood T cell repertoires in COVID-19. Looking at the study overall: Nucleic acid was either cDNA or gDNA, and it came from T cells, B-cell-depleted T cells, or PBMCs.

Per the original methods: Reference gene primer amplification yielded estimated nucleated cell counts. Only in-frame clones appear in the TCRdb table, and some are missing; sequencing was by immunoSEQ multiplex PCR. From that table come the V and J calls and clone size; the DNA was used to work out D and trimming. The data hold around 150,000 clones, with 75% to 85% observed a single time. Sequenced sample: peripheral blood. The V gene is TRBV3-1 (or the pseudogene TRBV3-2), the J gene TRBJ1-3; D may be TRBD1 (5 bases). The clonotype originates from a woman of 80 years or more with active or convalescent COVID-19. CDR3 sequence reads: CASSQDLGGYSGNTIYF. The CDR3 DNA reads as TGTGCCAGCAGCCAAGATCTCGGGGGATACTCTGGAAACACCATATATTTT.